This T cell receptor beta chain derives from a study of blood T cell repertoires in COVID-19. Across the study: From T cells, B-cell-depleted T cells, or PBMCs came the material, which was cDNA or gDNA.

Clones were sequenced by immunoSEQ multiplex PCR, and TCRdb holds only the in-frame ones, with some missing. The sample lists around 60,000 clones, 90% occurring once. This CDR3 contains 16 residues. CDR1 is SGDLS, CDR2 YYNGEE, per germline. Losses at the gene ends were 0 bases for V and 2 bases for J; bases not matched to a gene: 2. This chain joins TRBV9 and TRBJ1-3; 10 bases are shared with TRBD1. The receptor was isolated from a man in his fifties or sixties with active COVID-19. Material: peripheral blood. The CDR3 loop reads CASSVAGTGAGNTIYF. The CDR3 DNA is TGTGCCAGCAGCGTAGCTGGGACAGGGGCTGGAAACACCATATATTTT.